A single sample gave rise to the 8 T cell receptor beta chains below, sequenced in a study (dated by TCRdb to about 2022). Receptors were amplified or captured by the immunoSEQ multiplex PCR assay. The source is immuneACCESS, and TCRdb retained only in-frame sequences with V and J called. Part of the clones is not carried over; for the studies checked, unresolved V genes explain less than half of this, and the remainder is unexplained. The sample table holds about 50,000 clones, of which roughly 93% were seen once. The ten largest clonotypes hold 9.5% to 12% of the sample. Source material: PBMCs. These receptor sequences come from a middle-aged man with rheumatoid arthritis.

V and J are TRBV12-5 and TRBJ1-3; tentatively, D is TRBD1 (5 bases). V was pared by 0 bases and J by 4 bases, with 7 bases between. This CDR3 contains 14 residues. Per the germline V gene, CDR1 is LGHNT and CDR2 is FRNRAP. In nucleotides, the CDR3 is TGTGCTAGTGGTTTGGTACAGGCGGGAAACACCATATATTTT. It codes for CASGLVQAGNTIYF.

CDR3 protein: CASSEWDRSPYGYTF. The DNA of the CDR3 is TGTGCCAGCAGTGAATGGGACAGGAGCCCCTATGGCTACACCTTC. J is TRBJ1-2 and V is TRBV6-1, with 8 bases lining up with TRBD1. After removal of 2 bases from V and 4 bases from J, the junction contained 6 bases not matched to a gene. The CDR3 extends over 15 amino acids. The germline V gene encodes CDR1 MNHNS and CDR2 SASEGT.

This chain connects TRBV6-4 to TRBJ1-1; possibly TRBD1 for D (5 bases). Germline V gives CDR1 MRHNA, CDR2 SNTAGT. The CDR3 runs 13 residues. The germline V and J ends were trimmed by 4 bases and 1 base, with 7 bases remaining between them. In DNA, the CDR3 is TGTGCCAGCAGTGCTGGGGCGAACACTGAAGCTTTCTTT. This gives the protein CASSAGANTEAFF.

V and J are TRBV4-1 and TRBJ2-1; D is perhaps TRBD2 (5 bases). The CDR3 length is 14 residues. Germline CDR1 MGHRA, CDR2 YSYEKL. Trimming stripped 4 bases from V and 4 bases from J, with 11 bases between. In DNA, the CDR3 is TGCGCCAGCAGCCTAGGGAGTGAATACAATGAGCAGTTCTTC. Encoded protein: CASSLGSEYNEQFF.

The gene calls are TRBV4-1 and TRBJ1-2, with a weak D call TRBD1 (5 bases). Germline assignment: CDR1 MGHRA and CDR2 YSYEKL. The CDR3 length is 15 residues. Trimming took off 1 base at V and 6 bases at J, with 15 bases between the two ends. CDR3 coding DNA: TGCGCCAGCAGCCAAGGATGGGGGGGAGGAGATGGCTACACCTTC. Its protein is CASSQGWGGGDGYTF.

This clone was counted only a few times. This chain links TRBV27 with TRBJ1-4, with D perhaps matching TRBD1 (5 bases). Germline V gene lookup returns CDR1 MNHEY and CDR2 SMNVEV (reference sequence). The CDR3 totals 13 residues. Trimming left V 8 bases short and J 6 bases short, with 13 bases between. The CDR3 reads CASWRQGDEKLFF. CDR3 bases: TGTGCCAGCTGGCGCCAGGGAGATGAAAAACTGTTTTTT. Filled out from reference TRBV27 and TRBJ1-4, the complete variable domain reads EAQVTQNPRYLITVTGKKLTVTCSQNMNHEYMSWYRQDPGLGLRQIYYSMNVEVTDKGDVPEGYKVSRKEKRNFPLILESPSPNQTSLYFCASWRQGDEKLFFGSGTQLSVL.

The chain links TRBV5-1 to TRBJ1-1; D may be TRBD1 (6 bases). V shed 0 bases and J shed 4 bases, with 13 bases lying between them. The CDR3 runs to 15 residues. Looked up from germline, CDR1 is SGHRS and CDR2 is YFSETQ. The CDR3 region is CASSLAGGSPTEAFF. As DNA, the CDR3 is TGCGCCAGCAGCTTGGCCGGGGGCTCCCCCACTGAAGCTTTCTTT.

This chain links TRBV5-4 with TRBJ1-2; D is perhaps TRBD1 (6 bases). This CDR3 comprises 14 residues. Germline CDR1 is SGHNT and CDR2 is YYREEE (reference sequence). V was shortened by 3 bases and J by 0 bases, with 9 bases between the two germline ends. DNA for the CDR3: TGTGCCAGCAGCTGGGACACGACTAACTATGGCTACACCTTC. Amino acids: CASSWDTTNYGYTF. Full variable domain (rest looked up from reference TRBV5-4 and TRBJ1-2): ETGVTQSPTHLIKTRGQQVTLRCSSQSGHNTVSWYQQALGQGPQFIFQYYREEENGRGNFPPRFSGLQFPNYSSELNVNALELDDSALYLCASSWDTTNYGYTFGSGTRLTVV.